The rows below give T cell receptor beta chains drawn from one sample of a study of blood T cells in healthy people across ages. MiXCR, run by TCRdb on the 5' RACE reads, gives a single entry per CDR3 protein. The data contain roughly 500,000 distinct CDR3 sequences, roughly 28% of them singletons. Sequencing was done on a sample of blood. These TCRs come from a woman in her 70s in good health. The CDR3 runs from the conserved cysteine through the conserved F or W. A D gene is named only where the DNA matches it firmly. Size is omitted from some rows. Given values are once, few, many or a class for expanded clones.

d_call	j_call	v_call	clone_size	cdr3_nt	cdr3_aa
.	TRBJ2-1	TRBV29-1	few	TGCAGCGTTTCAGGGAACAATGAGCAGTTCTTC	CSVSGNNEQFF
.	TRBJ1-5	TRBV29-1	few	TGCAGCGTGAGGGGAGGCACTGGTCAGCCCCAGCATTTT	CSVRGGTGQPQHF
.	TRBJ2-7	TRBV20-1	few	TGCAGTGCTAGAGAGACAGTGGGCTACGAGCAGTACTTC	CSARETVGYEQYF
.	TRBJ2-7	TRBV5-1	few	TGCGCCAGCAGCTCAGGGGGGACTGACTCCTACGAGCAGTACTTC	CASSSGGTDSYEQYF
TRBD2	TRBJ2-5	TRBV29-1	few	TGCAGCGTTGGGACGGGGGGCCAAGAGACCCAGTACTTC	CSVGTGGQETQYF
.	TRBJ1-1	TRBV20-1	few	TGCAGTGCTAGAGATTTAGCCCGGGACTCTCATGGTGAAGCTTTCTTT	CSARDLARDSHGEAFF
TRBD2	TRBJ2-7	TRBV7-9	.	TGTGCCAGCAGACCCGCTAGCGGAACCTACGAGCAGTACTTC	CASRPASGTYEQYF
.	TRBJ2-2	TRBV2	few	TGTGCCAGCATCCCTGAGGAGGGGGCTTATGGGGAGCTGTTTTTT	CASIPEEGAYGELFF
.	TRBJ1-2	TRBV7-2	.	TGTGCCAGCAGCTTATCGCCCGAGAGGATAGGAGGCTACACCTTC	CASSLSPERIGGYTF
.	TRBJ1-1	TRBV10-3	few	TGTGCCATCAGAGCAGGGGCGAACACTGAAGCTTTCTTT	CAIRAGANTEAFF
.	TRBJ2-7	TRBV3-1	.	TGTGCCAGCAGCCACCACTTGGACGAGCAGTACTTC	CASSHHLDEQYF
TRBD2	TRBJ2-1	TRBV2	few	TGTGCCAGCAGCCAAAGCGGGGGTTTTCCTGAGCAGTTCTTC	CASSQSGGFPEQFF
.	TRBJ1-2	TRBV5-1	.	TGCGCCAGCAGCTTGGAGGAGGGAAACTATGGCTACACCTTC	CASSLEEGNYGYTF
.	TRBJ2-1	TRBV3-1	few	TGTGCCAGCAGCCCCTACGAGACTGAGCAGTTCTTC	CASSPYETEQFF
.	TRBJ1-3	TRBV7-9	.	TGTGCCAGCAGCCACCATCAGGCCGCAGGGGGAAACACCATATATTTT	CASSHHQAAGGNTIYF
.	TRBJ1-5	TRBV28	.	TGTGCCAGCAGTTTATCCCCAGGGAGCGTTCAGCCCCAGCATTTT	CASSLSPGSVQPQHF
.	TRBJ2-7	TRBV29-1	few	TGCAGCGTAGCACCGGGACACCTATACGAGCAGTACTTC	CSVAPGHLYEQYF
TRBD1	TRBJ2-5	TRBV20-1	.	TGCAGTGCTAGAGTCTGGGACAGCCAAGAGACCCAGTACTTC	CSARVWDSQETQYF
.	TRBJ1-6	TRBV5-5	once	TGTGCCAGCAGCTTGGATTCCCCACCCCTCCACTTT	CASSLDSPPLHF
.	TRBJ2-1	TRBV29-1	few	TGCAGCGTTGCAAAAGGGGGCTACAATGAGCAGTTCTTC	CSVAKGGYNEQFF
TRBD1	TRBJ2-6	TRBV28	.	TGTGCCAGCAGTTCCGGGACAGGGAGCTCTGGGGCCAACGTCCCGACTTTC	CASSSGTGSSGANVPTF
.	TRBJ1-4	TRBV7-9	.	TGTGCCAGCAGCCGGACAGCGAGTGAAAAACTGTTTTTT	CASSRTASEKLFF
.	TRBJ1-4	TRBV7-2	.	TGTGCCAGCAGATTAGGCAATAGTGGTGGCGAAAAACTGTTTTTT	CASRLGNSGGEKLFF
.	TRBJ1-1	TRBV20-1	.	TGCAGTGGGACTTTGGGGTTGGGTACTGAAGCTTTCTTT	CSGTLGLGTEAFF
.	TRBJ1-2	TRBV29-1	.	TGCAGCGTTGGGGAGGAGGATGGCTACACCTTC	CSVGEEDGYTF